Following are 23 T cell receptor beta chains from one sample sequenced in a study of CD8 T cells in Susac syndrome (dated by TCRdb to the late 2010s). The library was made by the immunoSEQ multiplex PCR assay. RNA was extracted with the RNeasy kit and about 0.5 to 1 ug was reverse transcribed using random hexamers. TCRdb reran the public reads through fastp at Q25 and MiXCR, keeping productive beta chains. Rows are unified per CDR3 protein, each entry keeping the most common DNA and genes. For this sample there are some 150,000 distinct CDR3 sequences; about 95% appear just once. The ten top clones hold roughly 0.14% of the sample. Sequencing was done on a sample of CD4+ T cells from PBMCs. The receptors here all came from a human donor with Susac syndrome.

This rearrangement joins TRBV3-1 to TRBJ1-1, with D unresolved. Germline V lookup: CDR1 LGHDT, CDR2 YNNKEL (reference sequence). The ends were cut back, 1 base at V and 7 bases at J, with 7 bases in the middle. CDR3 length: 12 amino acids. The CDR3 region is CASSQADGEAFF. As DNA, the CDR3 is TGTGCCAGCAGCCAAGCGGACGGTGAAGCTTTCTTT.

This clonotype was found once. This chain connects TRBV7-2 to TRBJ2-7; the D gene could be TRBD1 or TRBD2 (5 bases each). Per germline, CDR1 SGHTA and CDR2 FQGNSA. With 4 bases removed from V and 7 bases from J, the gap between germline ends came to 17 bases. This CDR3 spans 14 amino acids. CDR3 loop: CASSSTGTIWEQYF. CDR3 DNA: TGTGCCAGCAGCTCCACCGGGACCATTTGGGAGCAGTACTTC.

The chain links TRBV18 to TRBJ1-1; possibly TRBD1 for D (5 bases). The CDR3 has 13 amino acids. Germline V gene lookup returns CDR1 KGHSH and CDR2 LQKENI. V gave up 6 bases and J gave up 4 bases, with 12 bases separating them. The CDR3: CASSSTGGTEAFF. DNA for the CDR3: TGTGCCAGCTCCTCGACGGGGGGCACTGAAGCTTTCTTT. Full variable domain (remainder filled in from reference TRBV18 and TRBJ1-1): NAGVMQNPRHLVRRRGQEARLRCSPMKGHSHVYWYRQLPEEGLKFMVYLQKENIIDESGMPKERFSAEFPKEGPSILRIQQVVRGDSAAYFCASSSTGGTEAFFGQGTRLTVV.

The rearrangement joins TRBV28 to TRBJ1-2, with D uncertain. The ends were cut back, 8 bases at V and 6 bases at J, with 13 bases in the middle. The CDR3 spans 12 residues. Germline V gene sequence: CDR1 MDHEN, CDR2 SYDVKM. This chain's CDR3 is CASFSGKHGYTF. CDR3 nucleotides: TGTGCCAGCTTCTCGGGGAAACATGGCTACACCTTC.

The DNA for the CDR3 is TGTGCCAGCAGCTTGCCCTCAGGGGACAATTCACCCCTCCACTTT. It yields the protein CASSLPSGDNSPLHF. The rearrangement joins TRBV5-4 to TRBJ1-6; D might be TRBD1 (6 bases). The CDR3 is 15 amino acids. Germline V gene lookup returns CDR1 SGHNT and CDR2 YYREEE (reference sequence). The ends were cut back, 1 base at V and 7 bases at J, with 12 bases in the middle.

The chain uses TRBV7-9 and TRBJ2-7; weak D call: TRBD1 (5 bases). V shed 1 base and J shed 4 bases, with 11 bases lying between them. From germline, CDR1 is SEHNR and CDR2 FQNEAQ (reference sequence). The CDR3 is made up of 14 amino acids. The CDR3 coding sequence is TGTGCCAGCAGCTTAGGCACAGGCGTTTACGAGCAGTACTTC. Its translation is CASSLGTGVYEQYF.

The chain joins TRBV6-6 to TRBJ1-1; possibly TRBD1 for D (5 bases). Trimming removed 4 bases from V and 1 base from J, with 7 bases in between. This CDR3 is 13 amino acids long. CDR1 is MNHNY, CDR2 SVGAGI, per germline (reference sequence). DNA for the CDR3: TGTGCCAGCAGTTCCAGGGAGAACACTGAAGCTTTCTTT. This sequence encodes CASSSRENTEAFF.

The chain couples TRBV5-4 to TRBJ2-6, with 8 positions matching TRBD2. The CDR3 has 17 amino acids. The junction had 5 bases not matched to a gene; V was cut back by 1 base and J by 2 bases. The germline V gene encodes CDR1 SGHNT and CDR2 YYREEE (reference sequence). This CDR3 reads CASSLPRGAAGANVLTF. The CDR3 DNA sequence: TGTGCCAGCAGCTTGCCGCGGGGGGCAGCTGGGGCCAACGTCCTGACTTTC.

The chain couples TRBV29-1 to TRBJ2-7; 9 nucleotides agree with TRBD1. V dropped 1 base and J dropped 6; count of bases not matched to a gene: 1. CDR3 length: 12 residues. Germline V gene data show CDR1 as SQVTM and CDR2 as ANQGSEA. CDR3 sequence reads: CSVEVTGGEQYF. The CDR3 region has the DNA TGCAGCGTTGAAGTGACAGGGGGCGAGCAGTACTTC.

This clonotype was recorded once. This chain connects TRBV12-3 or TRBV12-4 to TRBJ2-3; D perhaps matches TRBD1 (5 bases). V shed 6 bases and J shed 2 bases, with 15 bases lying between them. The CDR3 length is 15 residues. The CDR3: CASSRHGAATDTQYF. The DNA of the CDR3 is TGTGCCAGCAGCAGACATGGGGCAGCCACAGATACGCAGTATTTT.

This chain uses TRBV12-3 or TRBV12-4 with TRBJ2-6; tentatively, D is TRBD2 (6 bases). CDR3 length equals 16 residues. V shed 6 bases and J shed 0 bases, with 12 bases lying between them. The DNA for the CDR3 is TGTGCCAGCAGCCCGGGACTCTCCTCTGGGGCCAACGTCCTGACTTTC. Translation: CASSPGLSSGANVLTF.

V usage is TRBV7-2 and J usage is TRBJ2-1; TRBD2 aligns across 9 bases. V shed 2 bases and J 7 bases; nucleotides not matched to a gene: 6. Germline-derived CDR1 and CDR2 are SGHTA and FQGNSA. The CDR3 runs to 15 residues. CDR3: CASSLLRGGLNEQFF. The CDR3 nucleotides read TGTGCCAGCAGCTTATTGCGGGGGGGCCTAAATGAGCAGTTCTTC. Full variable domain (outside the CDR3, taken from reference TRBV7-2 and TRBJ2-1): GAGVSQSPSNKVTEKGKDVELRCDPISGHTALYWYRQSLGQGLEFLIYFQGNSAPDKSGLPSDRFSAERTGGSVSTLTIQRTQQEDSAVYLCASSLLRGGLNEQFFGPGTRLTVL.

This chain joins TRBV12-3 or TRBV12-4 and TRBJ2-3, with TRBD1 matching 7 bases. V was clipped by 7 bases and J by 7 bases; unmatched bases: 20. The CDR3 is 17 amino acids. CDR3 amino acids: CASTSLRTGGSGNTQYF. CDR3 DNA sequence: TGTGCCAGCACCTCACTGAGGACAGGCGGGTCGGGAAATACGCAGTATTTT.

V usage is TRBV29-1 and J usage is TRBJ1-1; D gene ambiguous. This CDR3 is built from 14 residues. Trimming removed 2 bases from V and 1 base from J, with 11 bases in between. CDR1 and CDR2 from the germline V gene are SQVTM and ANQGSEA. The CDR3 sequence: CSVELRVRNTEAFF. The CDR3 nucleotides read TGCAGCGTTGAACTAAGAGTCCGGAACACTGAAGCTTTCTTT.

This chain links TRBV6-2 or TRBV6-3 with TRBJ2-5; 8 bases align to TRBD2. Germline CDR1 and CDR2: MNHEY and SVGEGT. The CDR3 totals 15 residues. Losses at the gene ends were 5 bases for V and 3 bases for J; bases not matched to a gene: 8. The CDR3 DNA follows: TGTGCCAGCAGTCCCATAAGGGGACTAGAAGAGACCCAGTACTTC. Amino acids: CASSPIRGLEETQYF.

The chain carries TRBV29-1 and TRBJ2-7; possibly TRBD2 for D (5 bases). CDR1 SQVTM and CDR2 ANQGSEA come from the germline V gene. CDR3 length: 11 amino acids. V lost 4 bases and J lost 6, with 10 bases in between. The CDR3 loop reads CSVGERGEQYF. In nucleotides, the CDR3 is TGCAGCGTTGGGGAGCGAGGCGAGCAGTACTTC.

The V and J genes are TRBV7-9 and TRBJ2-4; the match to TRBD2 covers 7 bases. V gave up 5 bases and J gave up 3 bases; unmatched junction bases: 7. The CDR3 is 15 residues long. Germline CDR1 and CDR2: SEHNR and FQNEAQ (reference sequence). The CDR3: CASSQGEGGKNIQYF. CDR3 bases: TGTGCCAGCAGCCAAGGGGAGGGTGGCAAAAACATTCAGTACTTC.

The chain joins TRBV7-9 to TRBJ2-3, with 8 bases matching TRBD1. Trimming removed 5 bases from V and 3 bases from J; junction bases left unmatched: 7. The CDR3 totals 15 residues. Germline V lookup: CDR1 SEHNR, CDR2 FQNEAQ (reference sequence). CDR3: CASSERTGRTDTQYF. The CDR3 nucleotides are TGTGCCAGCAGCGAACGGACAGGGAGAACAGATACGCAGTATTTT.

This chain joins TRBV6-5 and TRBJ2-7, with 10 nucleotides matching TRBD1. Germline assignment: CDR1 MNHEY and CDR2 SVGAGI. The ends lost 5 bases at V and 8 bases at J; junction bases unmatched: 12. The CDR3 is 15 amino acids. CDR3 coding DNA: TGTGCCAGCAGTCCTCCCGGGACAGGGGTACAACAGCAGTACTTC. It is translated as CASSPPGTGVQQQYF.

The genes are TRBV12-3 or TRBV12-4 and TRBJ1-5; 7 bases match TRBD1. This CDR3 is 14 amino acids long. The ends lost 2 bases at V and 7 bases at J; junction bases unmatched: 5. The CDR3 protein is CASSLSAGGQPQHF. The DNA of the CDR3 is TGTGCCAGCAGTTTATCGGCAGGGGGACAGCCCCAGCATTTT.

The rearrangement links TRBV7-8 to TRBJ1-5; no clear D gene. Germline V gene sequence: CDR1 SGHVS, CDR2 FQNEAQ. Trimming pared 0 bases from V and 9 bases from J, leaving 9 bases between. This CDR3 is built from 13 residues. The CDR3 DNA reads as TGTGCCAGCAGCTTAGCGCATACCCGGCCCCAGCATTTT. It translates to CASSLAHTRPQHF.

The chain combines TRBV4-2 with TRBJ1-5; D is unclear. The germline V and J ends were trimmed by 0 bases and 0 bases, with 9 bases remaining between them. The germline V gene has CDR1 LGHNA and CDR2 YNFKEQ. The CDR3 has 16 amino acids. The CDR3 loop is CASSQEGGYSNQPQHF. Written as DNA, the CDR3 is TGTGCCAGCAGCCAAGAAGGAGGATATAGCAATCAGCCCCAGCATTTT.

DNA for the CDR3: TGTGCCAGCAGCCCCACATGGTCTGGAAACACCATATATTTT. Its translation is CASSPTWSGNTIYF. V gene TRBV14 combines with J gene TRBJ1-3; D remains ambiguous. Trimming stripped 4 bases from V and 1 base from J, with 8 bases between. The CDR3 is 14 amino acids. Germline V gene sequence: CDR1 SGHDN, CDR2 FVKESK.